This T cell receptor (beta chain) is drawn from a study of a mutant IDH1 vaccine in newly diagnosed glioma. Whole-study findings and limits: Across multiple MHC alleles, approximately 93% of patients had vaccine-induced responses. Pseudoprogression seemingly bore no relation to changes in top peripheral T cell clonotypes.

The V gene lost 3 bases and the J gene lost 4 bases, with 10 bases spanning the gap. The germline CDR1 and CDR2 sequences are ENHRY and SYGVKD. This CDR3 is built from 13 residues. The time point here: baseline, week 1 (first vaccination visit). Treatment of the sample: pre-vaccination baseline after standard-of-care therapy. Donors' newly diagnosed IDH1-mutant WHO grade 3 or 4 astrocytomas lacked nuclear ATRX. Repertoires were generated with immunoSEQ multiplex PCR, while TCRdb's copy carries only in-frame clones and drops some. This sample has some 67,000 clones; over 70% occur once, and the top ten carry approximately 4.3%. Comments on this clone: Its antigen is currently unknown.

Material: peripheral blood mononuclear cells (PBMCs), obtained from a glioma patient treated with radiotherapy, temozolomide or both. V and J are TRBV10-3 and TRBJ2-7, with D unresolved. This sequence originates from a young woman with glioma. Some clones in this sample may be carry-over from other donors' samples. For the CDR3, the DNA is TGTGCCATCAGTGAATTGGTGGGTTACGAGCAGTACTTC. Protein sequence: CAISELVGYEQYF.